The 19 T cell receptor beta chains presented below share a single source sample, sequenced in a study of CD8+ T cells in alopecia areata. RNA extraction and reverse transcription yielded cDNA as sequencing template. TCRdb's copy holds only in-frame clones and misses some; the assay was immunoSEQ multiplex PCR. Of about 110,000 clones in the sample, 50% to 60% were seen once. The sequenced sample was NKG2D-low CD8+ T cells sorted from blood. Receptors originate from a human donor with alopecia areata.

V usage is TRBV7-2 and J usage is TRBJ2-1, with TRBD2 matching 7 bases. V dropped 4 bases and J dropped 10; count of bases not matched to a gene: 13. Germline V gene lookup returns CDR1 SGHTA and CDR2 FQGNSA. The CDR3 consists of 15 residues. CDR3 residues: CASSSSSGSAREQFF. In DNA, the CDR3 is TGTGCCAGCAGCTCGTCTAGCGGAAGCGCAAGGGAGCAGTTCTTC.

By share, this clone ranks as medium-sized. This sample includes further DNA sequences coding for the same CDR3. The chain employs TRBV19 and TRBJ2-7; D is tentatively TRBD1 or TRBD2 (6 bases each). The germline V gene encodes CDR1 LNHDA and CDR2 SQIVND (reference sequence). CDR3 length equals 13 residues. V lost 5 bases and J lost 3, with 11 bases in between. The CDR3 DNA reads as TGTGCCAGTAGTGCGGGACAAAGCTACGAGCAGTACTTC. Protein sequence: CASSAGQSYEQYF. Combining the CDR3 with reference TRBV19 and TRBJ2-7 gives the whole variable domain DGGITQSPKYLFRKEGQNVTLSCEQNLNHDAMYWYRQDPGQGLRLIYYSQIVNDFQKGDIAEGYSVSREKKESFPLTVTSAQKNPTAFYLCASSAGQSYEQYFGPGTRLTVT.

The chain uses TRBV7-6 and TRBJ1-4; unclear D gene. This CDR3 region has 15 residues. The V and J ends lost 8 bases and 0 bases respectively, with 13 bases between them. Germline V CDR1 and CDR2: SGHVS, FNYEAQ. The CDR3 DNA reads as TGTGCCAGCCAGAGTATGGGTTCAACTAATGAAAAACTGTTTTTT. This encodes CASQSMGSTNEKLFF.

The rearrangement joins TRBV5-6 to TRBJ2-7, with 8 bases that match TRBD1. Germline assignment: CDR1 SGHDT and CDR2 YYEEEE. The CDR3 has 13 residues. J lost 3 bases, V lost 6 bases, and 5 bases had no gene match. The CDR3: CASTTGVSYEQYF. The DNA of the CDR3 is TGTGCCAGCACGACAGGGGTAAGCTACGAGCAGTACTTC.

On this clone: This specimen includes other DNA sequences encoding the same CDR3. The rearrangement uses TRBV29-1 and TRBJ2-7; D gene ambiguous. CDR3 length: 12 residues. Germline CDR1 SQVTM, CDR2 ANQGSEA. The V gene lost 3 bases and the J gene lost 4 bases, with 10 bases spanning the gap. The chain's CDR3 is CSVELQDYEQYF. CDR3 in DNA: TGCAGCGTTGAGCTACAAGATTACGAGCAGTACTTC.

The chain carries TRBV2 and TRBJ2-1; weak D call: TRBD2 (6 bases). The V end was cut by 6 bases, the J end by 0 bases, with 9 bases between. The CDR3 loop spans 14 amino acids. The germline gives CDR1 SNHLY, CDR2 FYNNEI. Written as DNA, the CDR3 is TGTGCCAGCAGGGGAGGCAGCTCCTACAATGAGCAGTTCTTC. It encodes CASRGGSSYNEQFF.

The V call is TRBV7-3, the J call TRBJ2-1; possibly TRBD2 for D (6 bases). The germline CDR1 and CDR2 sequences are SGHTA and FQGTGA. The CDR3 is made up of 12 amino acids. V was trimmed by 6 bases and J by 14 bases, leaving 17 bases between them. The CDR3 protein is CASSFLGGPEFF. CDR3 in DNA: TGTGCCAGCAGTTTCCTCGGAGGGCCAGAGTTCTTC. Combining the CDR3 with reference TRBV7-3 and TRBJ2-1 gives the whole variable domain GAGVSQTPSNKVTEKGKYVELRCDPISGHTALYWYRQSLGQGPEFLIYFQGTGAADDSGLPNDRFFAVRPEGSVSTLKIQRTERGDSAVYLCASSFLGGPEFFGPGTRLTVL.

The rearrangement links TRBV7-9 to TRBJ2-1, with 9 bases matching TRBD2. The germline V gene encodes CDR1 SEHNR and CDR2 FQNEAQ (reference sequence). J lost 8 bases, V lost 0 bases, and 5 bases had no gene match. This CDR3 contains 15 residues. For the CDR3, the DNA is TGTGCCAGCAGCTTAGCTACTAAGCGGGAGGATGAGCAGTTCTTC. Its translation: CASSLATKREDEQFF.

This clone was seen only once. The chain carries TRBV29-1 and TRBJ2-1; 8 positions match TRBD2. CDR1 and CDR2 (germline): SQVTM, ANQGSEA. Germline trimming cut 7 bases from V and 8 bases from J; bases unmatched to any gene: 13. This CDR3 has 14 residues. This CDR3 is CSADPGGPWDEQFF. The DNA for the CDR3 is TGCAGCGCTGATCCGGGAGGGCCTTGGGATGAGCAGTTCTTC.

The rearrangement links TRBV5-1 to TRBJ2-3, with D maybe TRBD2 (6 bases). This CDR3 region has 17 residues. The ends were cut back, 3 bases at V and 1 base at J, with 18 bases in the middle. Germline lookup yields CDR1 SGHRS and CDR2 YFSETQ. This CDR3 reads CASSSTRLESGTDTQYF. The DNA of the CDR3 is TGCGCCAGCAGCTCGACCCGACTAGAGTCTGGCACAGATACGCAGTATTTT.

Details on this clone: The junction differs from germline at one of its ends, possibly a read error. The chain carries TRBV4-1 and TRBJ2-7, with D unclear. From germline, CDR1 is MGHRA and CDR2 YSYEKL. The CDR3 has 14 amino acids. The CDR3 nucleotides are TGCGCCGGCAGCCAGAGCGAGCTTGGGAACGAGCAGTACTTC. Protein product: CAGSQSELGNEQYF.

The chain combines TRBV5-1 with TRBJ2-7, with 10 bases matching TRBD1. After removal of 8 bases from V and 3 bases from J, the junction contained 11 bases not matched to a gene. This CDR3 contains 15 residues. The germline CDR1 and CDR2 sequences are SGHRS and YFSETQ. For the CDR3, the DNA is TGCGCCAGTTGGGACCCCGGGACAGGGGACTACGAGCAGTACTTC. It translates to CASWDPGTGDYEQYF.

Sample share makes this clone medium-sized. V usage is TRBV13 and J usage is TRBJ2-3; tentatively, D is TRBD1 (6 bases). The CDR3 length is 14 residues. Germline CDR1 PRHDT, CDR2 FYEKMQ (reference sequence). Trimming cost V 5 bases and J 5 bases, with 14 bases left between them. The CDR3 region is CASSPQGNIDTQYF. CDR3 coding DNA: TGTGCCAGCAGCCCACAGGGTAATATAGATACGCAGTATTTT.

This clone appeared a few times. This rearrangement joins TRBV27 to TRBJ2-6; D could derive from TRBD1 or TRBD2 (5 bases each). This CDR3 comprises 15 residues. From germline, CDR1 is MNHEY and CDR2 SMNVEV (reference sequence). V lost 7 bases and J 1 base, leaving 11 bases between the germline ends. The CDR3 DNA sequence: TGTGCCAGCACTGGGGGACGGTCTGGGGCCAACGTCCTGACTTTC. Amino acids: CASTGGRSGANVLTF.

This chain joins TRBV7-8 and TRBJ1-5; 9 positions agree with TRBD1. This CDR3 contains 14 residues. The V segment lost 5 bases and the J segment 4 bases; nucleotides outside the gene matches: 3. The V gene's germline CDR1 is SGHVS and CDR2 FQNEAQ. The CDR3: CASSKDRGNQPQHF. The DNA of the CDR3 is TGTGCCAGCAGCAAGGACAGGGGAAATCAGCCCCAGCATTTT.

There are a few counts of this clone. The rearrangement links TRBV15 to TRBJ2-1; weak D call: TRBD2 (6 bases). The CDR3 runs 16 residues. V lost 1 base and J lost 9, with 19 bases in between. Per the germline V gene, CDR1 is LNHNV and CDR2 is YYDKDF (reference sequence). The CDR3 DNA is TGTGCCACCAGCAGAGCCCTTGGCGGGAAAGGGCTTGAGCAGTTCTTC. Translation gives CATSRALGGKGLEQFF. Looking up the rest from reference TRBV15 and TRBJ2-1 gives the full variable domain: DAMVIQNPRYQVTQFGKPVTLSCSQTLNHNVMYWYQQKSSQAPKLLFHYYDKDFNNEADTPDNFQSRRPNTSFCFLDIRSPGLGDTAMYLCATSRALGGKGLEQFFGPGTRLTVL.

This clone has just one count. The chain joins TRBV27 to TRBJ1-1; 9 bases map to TRBD1. Trimming cost V 8 bases and J 5 bases; bases outside gene matches: 9. There are 14 residues in the CDR3. In germline, CDR1 is MNHEY, CDR2 SMNVEV (reference sequence). CDR3 in amino acids: CASRTGVEGTEAFF. CDR3 nucleotide sequence: TGTGCCAGCCGGACAGGGGTTGAGGGAACTGAAGCTTTCTTT.

V is TRBV10-2 and J is TRBJ1-1; D might be TRBD1 (5 bases). Trimming left V 6 bases short and J 2 bases short, with 10 bases between. Germline V lookup: CDR1 WSHSY, CDR2 SAAADI. There are 13 residues in the CDR3. The DNA of the CDR3 is TGCGCCAGCAGAGGGACGGATAACACTGAAGCTTTCTTT. This codes for CASRGTDNTEAFF.

CDR3 sequence: CASSQGLAEDAYEQYF. The CDR3 region has the DNA TGCGCCAGCAGCCAAGGGCTAGCGGAGGACGCCTACGAGCAGTACTTC. The rearrangement links TRBV4-1 to TRBJ2-7; 7 bases are shared with TRBD2. The CDR3 covers 16 residues. Unmatched junction bases numbered 8, after V lost 1 base and J lost 2 bases. Germline lookup yields CDR1 MGHRA and CDR2 YSYEKL.